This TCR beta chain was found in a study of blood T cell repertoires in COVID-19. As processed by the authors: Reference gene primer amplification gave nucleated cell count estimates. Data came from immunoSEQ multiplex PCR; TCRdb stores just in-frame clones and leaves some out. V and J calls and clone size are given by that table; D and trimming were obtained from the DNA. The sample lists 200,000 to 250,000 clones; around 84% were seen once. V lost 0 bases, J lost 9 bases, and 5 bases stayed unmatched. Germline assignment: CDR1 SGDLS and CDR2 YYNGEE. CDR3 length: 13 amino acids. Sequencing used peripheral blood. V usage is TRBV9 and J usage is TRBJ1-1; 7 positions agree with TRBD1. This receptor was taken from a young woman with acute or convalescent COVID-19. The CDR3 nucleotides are TGTGCCAGCAGCGTAGGAGGGGGCGAGAAAGCTTTCTTT. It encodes CASSVGGGEKAFF.